This T cell receptor beta chain comes out of a study of shared clonotypes between healthy human individuals. Details on this clone: Antigen specificity is unknown.

It was CD45RO-negative cells, positively selected for CCR7, that made up naive CD8 cells, with terminally differentiated effector memory CD45RA+ cells excluded. Trimming shortened V by 5 bases and J by 9 bases, and 17 bases separated the two germline ends. The CDR3 extends over 13 amino acids. Germline values: CDR1 LNHDA, CDR2 SQIVND (reference sequence). Study conclusions and caveats: Sharing of clonotypes among donors was expected to vary with sequencing depth. Among the subsets, naive ones generally showed larger estimated richness than memory ones.

Sequencing was at deep level. The data were produced by immunoSEQ multiplex PCR, yet TCRdb's version contains in-frame clones alone and is incomplete. This table has roughly 2,000,000 clones, around 95% appearing once. The chain combines TRBV19 with TRBJ2-7, with D unresolved. The specimen was naive CD8+ T cells from PBMCs. This sequence originates from a man younger than 30 in good health. Some clones in this sample may be carry-over from other donors' samples. CDR3 nucleotides: TGTGCCAGTAGTGACCTAGGGCTACGAGGGCAGTACTTC. Amino acid sequence: CASSDLGLRGQYF.